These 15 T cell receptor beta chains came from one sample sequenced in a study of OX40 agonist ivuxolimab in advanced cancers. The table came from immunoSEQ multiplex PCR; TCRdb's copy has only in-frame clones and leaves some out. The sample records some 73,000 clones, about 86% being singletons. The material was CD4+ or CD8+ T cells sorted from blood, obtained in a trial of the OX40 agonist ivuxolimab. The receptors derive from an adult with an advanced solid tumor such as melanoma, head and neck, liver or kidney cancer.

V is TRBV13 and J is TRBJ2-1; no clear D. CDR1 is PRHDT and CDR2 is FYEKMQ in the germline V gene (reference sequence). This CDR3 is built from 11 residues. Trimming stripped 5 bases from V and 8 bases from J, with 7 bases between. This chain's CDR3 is CASSLRHEQFF. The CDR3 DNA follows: TGTGCCAGCAGCCTTCGTCATGAGCAGTTCTTC.

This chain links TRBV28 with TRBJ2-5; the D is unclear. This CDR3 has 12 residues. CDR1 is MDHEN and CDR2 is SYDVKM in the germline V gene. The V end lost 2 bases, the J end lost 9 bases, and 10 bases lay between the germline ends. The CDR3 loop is CASSLAGFAQYF. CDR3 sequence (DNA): TGTGCCAGCAGTTTAGCAGGCTTCGCCCAGTACTTC.

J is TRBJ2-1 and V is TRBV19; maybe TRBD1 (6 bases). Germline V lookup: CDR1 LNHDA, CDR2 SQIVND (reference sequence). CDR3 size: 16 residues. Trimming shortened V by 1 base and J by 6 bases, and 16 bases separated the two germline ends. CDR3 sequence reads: CASSIVARGEGNEQFF. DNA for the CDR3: TGTGCCAGTAGTATAGTCGCCAGGGGTGAGGGCAATGAGCAGTTCTTC.

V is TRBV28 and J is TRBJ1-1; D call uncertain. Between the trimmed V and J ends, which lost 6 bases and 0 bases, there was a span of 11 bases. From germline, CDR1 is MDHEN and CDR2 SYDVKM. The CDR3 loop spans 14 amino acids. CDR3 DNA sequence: TGTGCCAGCAGCCCCGGGAGGGTGAACACTGAAGCTTTCTTT. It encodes CASSPGRVNTEAFF. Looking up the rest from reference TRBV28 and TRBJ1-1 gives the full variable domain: DVKVTQSSRYLVKRTGEKVFLECVQDMDHENMFWYRQDPGLGLRLIYFSYDVKMKEKGDIPEGYSVSREKKERFSLILESASTNQTSMYLCASSPGRVNTEAFFGQGTRLTVV.

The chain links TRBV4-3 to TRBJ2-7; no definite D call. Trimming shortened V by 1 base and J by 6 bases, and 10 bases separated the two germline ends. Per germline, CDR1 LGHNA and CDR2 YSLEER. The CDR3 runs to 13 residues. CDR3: CASSQVARSEQYF. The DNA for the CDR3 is TGCGCCAGCAGCCAAGTTGCGAGGAGCGAGCAGTACTTC.

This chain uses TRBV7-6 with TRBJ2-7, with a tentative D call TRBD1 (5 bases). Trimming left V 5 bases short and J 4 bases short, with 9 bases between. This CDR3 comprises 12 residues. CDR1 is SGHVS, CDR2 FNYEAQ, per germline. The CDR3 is CASSPDRYEQYF. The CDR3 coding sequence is TGTGCCAGCAGCCCTGACAGATACGAGCAGTACTTC.

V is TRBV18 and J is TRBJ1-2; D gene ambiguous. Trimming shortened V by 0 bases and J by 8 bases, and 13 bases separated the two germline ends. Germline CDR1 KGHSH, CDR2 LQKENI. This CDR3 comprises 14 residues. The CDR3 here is CASSPPSGRKGYTF. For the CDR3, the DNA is TGTGCCAGCTCACCACCGTCGGGGAGGAAGGGCTACACCTTC.

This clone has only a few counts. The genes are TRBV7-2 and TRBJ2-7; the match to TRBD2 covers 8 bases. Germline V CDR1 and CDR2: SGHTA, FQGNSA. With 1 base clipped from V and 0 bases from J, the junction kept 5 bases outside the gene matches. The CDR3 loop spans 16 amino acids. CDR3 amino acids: CASSLGTSGSSYEQYF. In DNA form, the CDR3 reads TGTGCCAGCAGCTTAGGGACAAGCGGGAGCTCCTACGAGCAGTACTTC.

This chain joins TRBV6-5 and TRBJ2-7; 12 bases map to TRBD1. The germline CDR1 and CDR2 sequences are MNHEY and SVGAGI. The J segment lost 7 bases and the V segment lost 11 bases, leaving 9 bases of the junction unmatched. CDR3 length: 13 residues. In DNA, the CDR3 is TGTGCCGCTGACCGGGACAGGGGGCTTGAGCAGTACTTC. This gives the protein CAADRDRGLEQYF.

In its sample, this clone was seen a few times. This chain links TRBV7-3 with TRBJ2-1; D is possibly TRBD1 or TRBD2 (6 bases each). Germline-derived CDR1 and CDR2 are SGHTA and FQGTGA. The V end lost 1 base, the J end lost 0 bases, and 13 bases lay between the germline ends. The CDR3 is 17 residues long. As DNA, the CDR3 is TGTGCCAGCAGCTTAAATCCCCCGGGGGCCTCCTACAATGAGCAGTTCTTC. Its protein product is CASSLNPPGASYNEQFF.

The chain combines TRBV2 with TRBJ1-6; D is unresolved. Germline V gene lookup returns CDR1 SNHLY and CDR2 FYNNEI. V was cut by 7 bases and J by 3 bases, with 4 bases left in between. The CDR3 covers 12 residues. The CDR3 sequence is CASTNYNSPLHF. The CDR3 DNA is TGTGCCAGCACCAACTATAATTCACCCCTCCACTTT.

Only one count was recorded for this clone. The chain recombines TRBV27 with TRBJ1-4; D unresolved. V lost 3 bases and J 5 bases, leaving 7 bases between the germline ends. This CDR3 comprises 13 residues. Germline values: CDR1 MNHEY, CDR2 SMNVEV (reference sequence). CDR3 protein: CASSFLQNEKLFF. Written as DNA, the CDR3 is TGTGCCAGCAGTTTCCTACAAAATGAAAAACTGTTTTTT. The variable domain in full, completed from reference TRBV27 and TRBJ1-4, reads EAQVTQNPRYLITVTGKKLTVTCSQNMNHEYMSWYRQDPGLGLRQIYYSMNVEVTDKGDVPEGYKVSRKEKRNFPLILESPSPNQTSLYFCASSFLQNEKLFFGSGTQLSVL.

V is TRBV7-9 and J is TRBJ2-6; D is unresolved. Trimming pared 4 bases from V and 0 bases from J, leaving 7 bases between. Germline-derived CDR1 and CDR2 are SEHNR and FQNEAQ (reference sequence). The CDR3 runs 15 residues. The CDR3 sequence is CASSSWSSGANVLTF. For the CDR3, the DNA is TGTGCCAGCAGCTCATGGAGCTCTGGGGCCAACGTCCTGACTTTC.

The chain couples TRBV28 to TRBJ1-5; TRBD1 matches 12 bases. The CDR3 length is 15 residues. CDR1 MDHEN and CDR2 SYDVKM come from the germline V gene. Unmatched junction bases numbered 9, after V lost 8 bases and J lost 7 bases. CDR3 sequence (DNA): TGTGCCAGCTTACACGGGACAGGGGGCCACCAGCCCCAGCATTTT. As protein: CASLHGTGGHQPQHF.

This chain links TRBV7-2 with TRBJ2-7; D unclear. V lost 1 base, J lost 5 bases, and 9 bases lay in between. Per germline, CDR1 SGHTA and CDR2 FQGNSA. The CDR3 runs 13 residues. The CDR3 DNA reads TGTGCCAGCAGCTTAGTGGCCCAAAACGAGCAGTACTTC. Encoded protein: CASSLVAQNEQYF. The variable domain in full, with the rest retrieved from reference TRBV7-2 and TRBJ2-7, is GAGVSQSPSNKVTEKGKDVELRCDPISGHTALYWYRQSLGQGLEFLIYFQGNSAPDKSGLPSDRFSAERTGGSVSTLTIQRTQQEDSAVYLCASSLVAQNEQYFGPGTRLTVT.